The 30 T cell receptor beta chains presented below share a single source sample, sequenced in a study of blood T cell repertoires in COVID-19. Sequencing was performed with immunoSEQ multiplex PCR; in TCRdb, only in-frame clones are kept and a portion is missing. This table holds fewer than 300,000 clones, over 75% found once. The sequenced material came from PBMCs or T cells enriched from blood (not recorded which). The source is a woman in her 30s who had recovered from COVID-19.

CDR3 nucleotides: TGCAGCGCCGAGGGAGGAGGTGGGCTAGCGGGAATCTCCTACAATGAGCAGTTCTTC. Translated: CSAEGGGGLAGISYNEQFF. The chain links TRBV29-1 to TRBJ2-1; 9 bases fit TRBD2. From germline, CDR1 is SQVTM and CDR2 ANQGSEA. J lost 0 bases, V lost 7 bases, and 19 bases had no gene match. The CDR3 has 19 residues.

Concerning this clone: Germline is not matched at one junction end, which may reflect a read error. Here the CDR3 DNA reads TGTGCCAGCAGTCTAGCGGGAGCCCACGAGCAGTACTTC. Translating it yields CASSLAGAHEQYF. The rearrangement uses TRBV12-3 or TRBV12-4 and TRBJ2-7; 10 bases match TRBD2. This CDR3 is built from 13 residues.

The chain uses TRBV10-3 and TRBJ2-1; 8 bases map to TRBD2. The V gene's germline CDR1 is ENHRY and CDR2 SYGVKD. V trimming: 3 bases; J trimming: 9 bases; junction bases outside the gene matches: 13. The CDR3 is 16 residues long. As DNA, the CDR3 is TGTGCCATCAGTGACTCCTCCACGGGAGGGAGTGGTGAGCAGTTCTTC. Translation: CAISDSSTGGSGEQFF.

The CDR3 DNA reads TGTGCCAGCAGTAGACAGAAAAACACTGAAGCTTTCTTT. Its protein product is CASSRQKNTEAFF. This rearrangement joins TRBV7-2 to TRBJ1-1, with TRBD1 as a possible D gene (5 bases). Trimming pared 6 bases from V and 2 bases from J, leaving 10 bases between. The CDR3 runs to 13 residues. Looked up from germline, CDR1 is SGHTA and CDR2 is FQGNSA. Full variable domain (outside the CDR3, taken from reference TRBV7-2 and TRBJ1-1): GAGVSQSPSNKVTEKGKDVELRCDPISGHTALYWYRQSLGQGLEFLIYFQGNSAPDKSGLPSDRFSAERTGGSVSTLTIQRTQQEDSAVYLCASSRQKNTEAFFGQGTRLTVV.

V gene TRBV6-5 combines with J gene TRBJ1-5; 8 bases fit TRBD1. V gave up 2 bases and J gave up 3 bases; unmatched junction bases: 3. The CDR3 runs to 15 residues. Looked up from germline, CDR1 is MNHEY and CDR2 is SVGAGI. The CDR3 bases are TGTGCCAGCAGTTACGGGACAGGATCCAATCAGCCCCAGCATTTT. Its translation: CASSYGTGSNQPQHF.

J is TRBJ1-6 and V is TRBV7-2; unclear D gene. Trimming shortened V by 0 bases and J by 8 bases, and 11 bases separated the two germline ends. CDR3 size: 15 residues. Germline loops: CDR1 SGHTA, CDR2 FQGNSA. CDR3 nucleotide sequence: TGTGCCAGCAGCTTAGCATCGTCTGGCTATTCACCCCTCCACTTT. It translates to CASSLASSGYSPLHF.

This sequence joins TRBV4-1 and TRBJ2-1, with D possibly TRBD2 on 6 matching bases. This CDR3 is 14 amino acids long. V lost 6 bases and J 10 bases, leaving 19 bases between the germline ends. In germline, CDR1 is MGHRA, CDR2 YSYEKL. The CDR3 sequence is CASRLAVMSIEQFF. Here the CDR3 DNA reads TGCGCCAGCAGACTAGCAGTAATGAGCATAGAGCAGTTCTTC.

The CDR3 coding sequence is TGCGCCAGCAGCTCTCAGGGGAACACTGAAGCTTTCTTT. Translating it yields CASSSQGNTEAFF. The chain is built from TRBV5-1 and TRBJ1-1; possibly TRBD1 for D (5 bases). Germline V gives CDR1 SGHRS, CDR2 YFSETQ. CDR3 length: 13 residues. V was pared by 3 bases and J by 1 base, with 7 bases between.

V and J are TRBV10-3 and TRBJ1-2; no clear D gene. The germline V and J ends were trimmed by 2 bases and 3 bases, with 19 bases remaining between them. Germline V gene sequence: CDR1 ENHRY, CDR2 SYGVKD. CDR3 size: 17 residues. The CDR3 loop reads CAISETIGKSWDYGYTF. The CDR3 bases are TGTGCCATCAGTGAGACGATCGGGAAGAGTTGGGACTATGGCTACACCTTC.

As DNA, the CDR3 is TGCGCCAGCAGCCCCGGTGGTCAGGGGGTCTCCTACGAGCAGTACTTC. Translation gives CASSPGGQGVSYEQYF. V and J are TRBV5-1 and TRBJ2-7, with TRBD1 matching 7 bases. The CDR3 loop spans 16 amino acids. The J segment lost 0 bases and the V segment lost 4 bases, leaving 10 bases of the junction unmatched. The germline CDR1 and CDR2 sequences are SGHRS and YFSETQ. Combining the CDR3 with reference TRBV5-1 and TRBJ2-7 gives the whole variable domain KAGVTQTPRYLIKTRGQQVTLSCSPISGHRSVSWYQQTPGQGLQFLFEYFSETQRNKGNFPGRFSGRQFSNSRSEMNVSTLELGDSALYLCASSPGGQGVSYEQYFGPGTRLTVT.

The rearrangement joins TRBV7-2 to TRBJ2-3; D uncertain. The V and J ends lost 3 bases and 5 bases respectively, with 6 bases between them. The CDR3 consists of 12 residues. Germline V lookup: CDR1 SGHTA, CDR2 FQGNSA. This CDR3 reads CASSFGRDTQYF. The DNA of the CDR3 is TGTGCCAGCAGCTTTGGGCGAGATACGCAGTATTTT. Full variable domain (remainder filled in from reference TRBV7-2 and TRBJ2-3): GAGVSQSPSNKVTEKGKDVELRCDPISGHTALYWYRQSLGQGLEFLIYFQGNSAPDKSGLPSDRFSAERTGGSVSTLTIQRTQQEDSAVYLCASSFGRDTQYFGPGTRLTVL.

V is TRBV4-2 and J is TRBJ1-3; the match to TRBD1 covers 11 bases. V lost 6 bases to trimming and J lost 3 bases; unmatched junction nucleotides: 4. CDR3 size: 15 residues. Germline V gene sequence: CDR1 LGHNA, CDR2 YNFKEQ. In nucleotides, the CDR3 is TGTGCCAGCAGGGGGGACAGGGGGAATGGAAACACCATATATTTT. This sequence encodes CASRGDRGNGNTIYF.

This clone was picked up a small number of times. This CDR3 reads CASSPLDRAIDSPLHF. The CDR3, as DNA: TGTGCCAGCAGTCCCCTGGACAGGGCTATAGATTCACCCCTCCACTTT. The chain employs TRBV27 and TRBJ1-6, with 8 bases that match TRBD1. Germline loops: CDR1 MNHEY, CDR2 SMNVEV (reference sequence). The length of the CDR3 is 16 residues. J gave up 8 bases and V 5 bases, and 11 bases lay outside the gene matches.

The rearrangement links TRBV6-5 to TRBJ2-5, with a weak D call TRBD1 (6 bases). The germline V and J ends were trimmed by 11 bases and 5 bases, with 18 bases remaining between them. Germline CDR1 reads MNHEY; CDR2 reads SVGAGI. The length of the CDR3 is 13 residues. The CDR3 nucleotides are TGTGCCGCCAGACAGGCCCAGGGGGAGACCCAGTACTTC. It translates to CAARQAQGETQYF.

The rearrangement links TRBV18 to TRBJ1-2; D is perhaps TRBD1 (5 bases). This CDR3 contains 16 residues. Germline CDR1 and CDR2: KGHSH and LQKENI. V was trimmed by 3 bases and J by 6 bases, leaving 20 bases between them. In DNA, the CDR3 is TGTGCCAGCTCACCCGACCTCGGGGAAGGGGAGGATGGCTACACCTTC. Encoded protein: CASSPDLGEGEDGYTF.

The chain has TRBV28 and TRBJ1-2, with 8 bases fitting TRBD1. Unmatched junction bases numbered 14, after V lost 6 bases and J lost 5 bases. The germline gives CDR1 MDHEN, CDR2 SYDVKM. This CDR3 is 16 amino acids long. CDR3 sequence: CASSPPDGQGPYGYTF. The CDR3 region has the DNA TGTGCCAGCAGCCCCCCCGACGGACAGGGCCCATATGGCTACACCTTC.

The V call is TRBV3-1 (or the pseudogene TRBV3-2), the J call TRBJ1-1; a possible D gene is TRBD1 (6 bases). The CDR3 loop spans 13 amino acids. The V gene's germline CDR1 is LGHDT and CDR2 YNNKEL (reference sequence). The V gene lost 1 base and the J gene lost 11 bases, with 14 bases spanning the gap. CDR3 protein: CASSQVAGVGAFF. CDR3 DNA: TGTGCCAGCAGCCAAGTGGCAGGGGTTGGTGCTTTCTTT.

J is TRBJ2-2 and V is TRBV6-5; 8 bases map to TRBD1. CDR1 and CDR2 from the germline V gene are MNHEY and SVGAGI. V dropped 6 bases and J dropped 1; count of bases not matched to a gene: 4. CDR3 size: 15 residues. CDR3 protein: CASRDRGGNTGELFF. In DNA form, the CDR3 reads TGTGCCAGCAGAGACAGGGGCGGGAACACCGGGGAGCTGTTTTTT.

The chain is built from TRBV29-1 and TRBJ2-5, with 10 bases matching TRBD2. Looked up from germline, CDR1 is SQVTM and CDR2 is ANQGSEA. The CDR3 has 17 amino acids. J lost 4 bases, V lost 1 base, and 12 bases had no gene match. The DNA for the CDR3 is TGCAGCGTTGAAGGAGGGCTAGCGGGAGTCATTCTAGAGACCCAGTACTTC. Residues: CSVEGGLAGVILETQYF.

This chain connects TRBV7-7 to TRBJ2-2; TRBD2 agrees at 12 bases. Looked up from germline, CDR1 is SSHAT and CDR2 is FNYEAQ (reference sequence). This CDR3 comprises 16 residues. For the CDR3, the DNA is TGTGCTAGCGGTTCTAGCGGGAGGGCCAGCACCGGGGAGCTGTTTTTT. Residues: CASGSSGRASTGELFF. The full variable domain, rest sourced from reference TRBV7-7 and TRBJ2-2, is GAGVSQSPRYKVTKRGQDVTLRCDPISSHATLYWYQQALGQGPEFLTYFNYEAQPDKSGLPSDRFSAERPEGSISTLTIQRTEQRDSAMYRCASGSSGRASTGELFFGEGSRLTVL.

V gene TRBV4-1 combines with J gene TRBJ1-1, with a weak D call TRBD1 (6 bases). V was shortened by 3 bases and J by 5 bases, with 13 bases between the two germline ends. The CDR3 spans 14 residues. Germline CDR1 MGHRA, CDR2 YSYEKL. The CDR3 DNA follows: TGCGCCAGCAGCCAGAGCCAGGGGAGAACTGAAGCTTTCTTT. Its protein is CASSQSQGRTEAFF.

V gene TRBV10-3 combines with J gene TRBJ2-2, with D perhaps matching TRBD2 (7 bases). Germline V gene data show CDR1 as ENHRY and CDR2 as SYGVKD. The ends were cut back, 2 bases at V and 5 bases at J, with 18 bases in the middle. The CDR3 totals 17 residues. DNA of the CDR3: TGTGCCATCAGTGAGACTACAATGGGAGGGGGGACCGGGGAGCTGTTTTTT. Protein sequence: CAISETTMGGGTGELFF.

This clone showed up just a few times. This sample includes further DNA sequences coding for the same CDR3. This chain uses TRBV2 with TRBJ2-5; a possible D gene is TRBD1 (6 bases). V lost 6 bases and J lost 4, with 12 bases in between. CDR1 and CDR2 from the germline V gene are SNHLY and FYNNEI. This CDR3 is built from 13 residues. This chain's CDR3 is CASRLTGLETQYF. CDR3 in DNA: TGTGCCAGCAGATTAACAGGGCTAGAGACCCAGTACTTC.

CDR3 region: CASSQVSTQGARSPLHF. CDR3 DNA: TGTGCCAGCAGCCAAGTTTCAACCCAGGGGGCCCGATCACCCCTCCACTTT. The chain combines TRBV4-2 with TRBJ1-6; TRBD1 matches 8 bases. CDR3 size: 17 residues. Germline CDR1 LGHNA, CDR2 YNFKEQ. V lost 1 base, J lost 10 bases, and 12 bases stayed unmatched.

CDR3 sequence (DNA): TGTGCCAGCAGCCCTGACTTGGCTCCCGGTGGAGCTTTCTTT. It codes for CASSPDLAPGGAFF. V usage is TRBV3-1 (or the pseudogene TRBV3-2) and J usage is TRBJ1-1; no definite D call. Germline values: CDR1 LGHDT, CDR2 YNNKEL (reference sequence). The CDR3 runs to 14 residues. Trimming removed 4 bases from V and 10 bases from J, with 19 bases in between.

This sequence joins TRBV6-4 and TRBJ2-1, with 7 bases matching TRBD2. V dropped 4 bases and J dropped 8; count of bases not matched to a gene: 8. The germline CDR1 and CDR2 sequences are MRHNA and SNTAGT. The CDR3 is 14 residues long. The CDR3 loop is CASSAGGKPDEQFF. In DNA, the CDR3 is TGTGCCAGCAGTGCGGGAGGAAAACCGGATGAGCAGTTCTTC.

The chain links TRBV5-6 to TRBJ1-4; D is ambiguous. Germline CDR1 SGHDT, CDR2 YYEEEE. The ends were cut back, 4 bases at V and 0 bases at J, with 10 bases in the middle. This CDR3 is built from 15 residues. The CDR3 loop reads CASSPSWSTNEKLFF. The CDR3, as DNA: TGTGCCAGCAGCCCGAGCTGGTCAACTAATGAAAAACTGTTTTTT.

This clone occurred once. The genes are TRBV19 and TRBJ2-7, with D maybe TRBD2 (5 bases). The CDR3 covers 15 residues. V lost 3 bases and J lost 2, with 14 bases in between. Germline loops: CDR1 LNHDA, CDR2 SQIVND (reference sequence). The CDR3 DNA reads as TGTGCCAGTAGTATTTCAAAGACTACGACCTACGAGCAGTACTTC. Amino acid sequence: CASSISKTTTYEQYF.

This clone was recorded once. V is TRBV11-2 and J is TRBJ2-2, with 7 positions matching TRBD2. The V and J ends lost 1 base and 1 base, in that order; junction bases with no gene match: 6. This CDR3 has 17 amino acids. Germline V gene lookup returns CDR1 SGHAT and CDR2 FQNNGV. CDR3 sequence (DNA): TGTGCCAGCAGCTTAGCCGGGCTAGCGGTGAACACCGGGGAGCTGTTTTTT. This gives the protein CASSLAGLAVNTGELFF.

The J gene is TRBJ1-5, the V gene TRBV2; 8 nucleotides agree with TRBD1. This CDR3 is built from 15 residues. The germline CDR1 and CDR2 sequences are SNHLY and FYNNEI. The trim removed 7 bases at V and 1 base at J, leaving 6 bases unmatched. The CDR3 sequence: CASTQGAESNQPQHF. As DNA, the CDR3 is TGTGCCAGCACCCAGGGGGCGGAGAGCAATCAGCCCCAGCATTTT. Based on the CDR3 plus reference TRBV2 and TRBJ1-5, the full variable domain is EPEVTQTPSHQVTQMGQEVILRCVPISNHLYFYWYRQILGQKVEFLVSFYNNEISEKSEIFDDQFSVERPDGSNFTLKIRSTKLEDSAMYFCASTQGAESNQPQHFGDGTRLSIL.